This TCR beta chain stems from a study of preoperative IRX-2 immunotherapy in early breast cancer. The sample's treatment: preoperative locoregional IRX-2 cytokine immunotherapy. Here immunoSEQ multiplex PCR was the method, and the copy in TCRdb shows in-frame clones only, minus some. The sample includes approximately 96,000 clones, roughly 85% of them seen just once. The V gene lost 5 bases and the J gene lost 1 base, with 8 bases spanning the gap. CDR3 length: 13 residues. Germline V gene lookup returns CDR1 MGHDK and CDR2 SYGVNS. The clonotype originates from a human donor with breast cancer. The J gene is TRBJ1-1, the V gene TRBV25-1; D not resolved. Source: tumor tissue, taken after IRX-2 immunotherapy. CDR3 sequence: CASSRTGNTEAFF. CDR3 in DNA: TGTGCCAGCAGTCGCACGGGGAACACTGAAGCTTTCTTT.